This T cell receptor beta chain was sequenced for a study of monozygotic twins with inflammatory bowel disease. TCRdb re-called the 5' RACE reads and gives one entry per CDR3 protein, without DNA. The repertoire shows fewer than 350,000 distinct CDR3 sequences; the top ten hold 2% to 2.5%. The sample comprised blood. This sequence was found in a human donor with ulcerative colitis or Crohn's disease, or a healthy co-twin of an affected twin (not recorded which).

CDR3 amino acids: CASSLAAGSSQAFF. The chain is built from TRBV5-1 and TRBJ1-1. Per the germline V gene, CDR1 is SGHRS and CDR2 is YFSETQ. The CDR3 spans 14 residues.